This entry describes one T cell receptor (beta chain). The antigen remains undetermined. A far more abundant clone sits one base away, making this likely a read error. The CDR3 is 11 amino acids. V lost 5 bases to trimming and J lost 2 bases, with 4 bases between them. Germline V CDR1 and CDR2: SNHLY, FYNNEI. The data belong to a study of shared clonotypes between healthy human individuals. Study background: Three CD4 naive, three CD4 memory, two CD8 naive and one CD8 memory plate were used per donor.

Naive CD8 cells, CD45RO-negative and positively selected for CCR7, excluded terminally differentiated effector memory CD45RA+ cells. Running of the assay took place at deep level. Some clones are missing from TCRdb's copy, which holds only in-frame ones; the method was immunoSEQ multiplex PCR. The table records some 800,000 clones, 92% of them present only once. General study points: In this cohort, only blood was sampled, and tissue repertoires likely differ.

Sequencing input: naive CD8+ T cells sorted from blood. V usage is TRBV2 and J usage is TRBJ2-7; D not certain. This sequence was found in a man aged 25-45 years in good health. The CDR3 DNA is TGTGCCAGCAGTTTACCCTACGAGCAGTACTTC. Translated, it gives CASSLPYEQYF.